These T cell receptor beta chains were read from a single sample in a study of cytomegalovirus exposure and HLA in healthy donors. Profiled with immunoSEQ multiplex PCR; TCRdb holds only in-frame clones, not every one. This sample has 50,000 or so clones, with around 50% found just once. The source material was PBMCs. Receptors were obtained from a human donor in good health. Both conserved end residues are trimmed from each CDR3. Each record gives: J gene, V gene, CDR3 protein.

J: TRBJ2-7
V: TRBV6-5
CDR3: ASRQGFREQY

J: TRBJ1-1
V: TRBV7-9
CDR3: ASSLGTGGYETF

J: TRBJ2-7
V: TRBV2
CDR3: ASRPTGPWDEQY

J: TRBJ1-2
V: TRBV30
CDR3: AWSVRRGALGYT

J: TRBJ2-3
V: TRBV7-2
CDR3: ASSESTGSTRTQY

J: TRBJ2-7
V: TRBV19
CDR3: ASSKPGGYYEQY

J: TRBJ2-5
V: TRBV7-9
CDR3: ASSLGSAYWETQY

J: TRBJ2-1
V: TRBV5-6
CDR3: ASSLDTYNEQF

J: TRBJ1-4
V: TRBV6-6
CDR3: ASSYTYRGDEKLF

J: TRBJ2-1
V: TRBV7-3
CDR3: ASSLRTTEQF

J: TRBJ1-1
V: TRBV18
CDR3: ASSPKQGAQGTEAF

J: .
V: TRBV15
CDR3: ATSRDRGPAGAYEQY

J: TRBJ2-3
V: TRBV7-8
CDR3: ASSSAGDPGTQY

J: TRBJ2-7
V: TRBV7-2
CDR3: ASRSNRGQSSYEQY

J: TRBJ1-6
V: TRBV7-3
CDR3: ASSTTGYNSPLH

J: TRBJ2-2
V: TRBV11-3
CDR3: ASSPGGGALAGELF

J: TRBJ2-5
V: TRBV30
CDR3: AWRQVGGQETQY

J: TRBJ2-1
V: TRBV7-2
CDR3: ASSLWTSGADNEQF

J: TRBJ2-2
V: TRBV5-1
CDR3: ASSLTTGGGELF

J: TRBJ1-3
V: TRBV29-1
CDR3: SVQDRPSGNTIY

J: TRBJ1-5
V: TRBV6-1
CDR3: ASSFDPSAGPQH

J: TRBJ2-6
V: TRBV25-1
CDR3: ASRGQKSGANVLT

J: TRBJ2-2
V: TRBV12-5
CDR3: ASGKGLAGAQVTELF

J: TRBJ1-2
V: TRBV30
CDR3: AWSVRGIIHYGYT

J: TRBJ1-6
V: TRBV5-8
CDR3: ASSLVEGGSPLH

J: TRBJ1-2
V: TRBV18
CDR3: ASSQDSTRGYT

J: TRBJ1-5
V: TRBV6-5
CDR3: ASSIIDSNQPQH

J: TRBJ1-5
V: TRBV18
CDR3: ASSQQGEGQPQH

J: TRBJ2-7
V: TRBV27
CDR3: ASSLVRTRQGTSEQY

J: TRBJ1-4
V: TRBV19
CDR3: ASRLTGTGNEKLF

J: TRBJ2-3
V: TRBV6-6
CDR3: ASSYDSTQY

J: TRBJ1-5
V: TRBV12-5
CDR3: ASGLVTGGVQPQH

J: TRBJ2-3
V: TRBV7-2
CDR3: ASSRAQTSTDTQY

J: TRBJ2-7
V: TRBV5-1
CDR3: ASRREAGGSYEQY

J: .
V: TRBV5-6
CDR3: ASIRLAGADSYEQY

J: TRBJ1-4
V: TRBV11-2
CDR3: ASSRGQGNEKLF

J: TRBJ2-7
V: TRBV6-5
CDR3: ASSYSKAAGRNEQY

J: TRBJ2-1
V: TRBV7-2
CDR3: ASRPPGTRRDEQF

J: TRBJ2-1
V: TRBV28
CDR3: ASGSEGGHHNEQF

J: TRBJ2-5
V: TRBV7-3
CDR3: ASSLTWEETQY

J: TRBJ2-7
V: TRBV20-1
CDR3: SATITGEQY

J: TRBJ2-5
V: TRBV7-3
CDR3: ASSLRGGGAGETQY

J: TRBJ2-5
V: TRBV7-9
CDR3: ASSLGSSRETQY

J: TRBJ1-1
V: TRBV30
CDR3: AWRDQTGGTEAF

J: TRBJ2-5
V: TRBV2
CDR3: ASSEGQLNTETQY

J: TRBJ2-4
V: TRBV20-1
CDR3: SAPGENIQY

J: TRBJ1-3
V: TRBV29-1
CDR3: SVQDKPSGNTIY

J: TRBJ1-1
V: TRBV7-9
CDR3: ASSITPPRTALVTEAF